The present entry profiles one T cell receptor beta chain with its context. This sample was included in a study of blood T cell repertoires in COVID-19. About the research overall: Italy, Spain and the United States were the sources of the convalescent and acute COVID-19 samples. Sources were T cells, B-cell-depleted T cells, or PBMCs; the material itself was cDNA or gDNA.

Per the original methods: Reference gene primer amplification in the assay estimated nucleated cell counts. Sequencing was performed with immunoSEQ multiplex PCR; in TCRdb, only in-frame clones are kept and a portion is missing. V and J calls plus clone size are reproduced from that table; the DNA served to infer D and trimming. The table has tens of thousands of clones, approximately 87% seen once. The CDR3 is 13 amino acids. The V gene's germline CDR1 is MNHNY and CDR2 SVGAGI (reference sequence). Trimming pared 2 bases from V and 2 bases from J, leaving 6 bases between. Source material: peripheral blood. This receptor was identified in a human donor in a cohort sampled during active COVID-19. V usage is TRBV6-6 and J usage is TRBJ1-2; D is unclear. CDR3 protein: CASSYEQNYGYTF. The DNA for the CDR3 is TGTGCCAGCAGTTACGAACAGAACTATGGCTACACCTTC.